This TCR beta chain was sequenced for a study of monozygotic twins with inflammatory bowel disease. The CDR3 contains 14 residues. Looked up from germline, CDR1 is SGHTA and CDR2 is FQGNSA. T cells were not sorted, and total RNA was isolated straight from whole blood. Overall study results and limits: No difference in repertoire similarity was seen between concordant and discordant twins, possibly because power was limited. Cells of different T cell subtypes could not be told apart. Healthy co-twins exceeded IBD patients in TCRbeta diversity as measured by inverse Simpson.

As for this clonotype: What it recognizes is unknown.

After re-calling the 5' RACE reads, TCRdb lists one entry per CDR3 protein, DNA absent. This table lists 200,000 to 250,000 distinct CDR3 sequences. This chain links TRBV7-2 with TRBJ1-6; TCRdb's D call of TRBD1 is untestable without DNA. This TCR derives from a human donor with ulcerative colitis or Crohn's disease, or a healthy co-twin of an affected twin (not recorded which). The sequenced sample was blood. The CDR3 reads CASSLRRGNEALHF.